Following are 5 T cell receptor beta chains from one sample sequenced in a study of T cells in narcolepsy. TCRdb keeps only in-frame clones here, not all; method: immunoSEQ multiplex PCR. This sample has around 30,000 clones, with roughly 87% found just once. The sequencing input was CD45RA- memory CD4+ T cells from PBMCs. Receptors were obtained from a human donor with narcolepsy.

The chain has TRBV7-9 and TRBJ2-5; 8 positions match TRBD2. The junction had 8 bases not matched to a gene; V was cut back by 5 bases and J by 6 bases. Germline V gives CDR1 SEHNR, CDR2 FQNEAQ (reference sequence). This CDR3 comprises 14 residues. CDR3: CASSGSGVRQTQYF. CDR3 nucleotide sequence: TGTGCCAGCAGCGGTAGCGGGGTTAGGCAGACCCAGTACTTC.

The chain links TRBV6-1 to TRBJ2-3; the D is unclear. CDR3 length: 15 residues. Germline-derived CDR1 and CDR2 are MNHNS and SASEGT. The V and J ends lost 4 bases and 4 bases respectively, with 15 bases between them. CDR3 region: CASSVTAADPDTQYF. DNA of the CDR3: TGTGCCAGCAGTGTAACTGCCGCTGATCCAGATACGCAGTATTTT.

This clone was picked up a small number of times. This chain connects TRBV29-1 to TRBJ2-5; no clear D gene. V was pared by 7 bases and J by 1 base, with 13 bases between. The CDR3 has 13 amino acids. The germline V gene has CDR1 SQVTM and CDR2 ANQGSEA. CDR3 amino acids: CSGRATGQETQYF. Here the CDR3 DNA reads TGCAGCGGTAGAGCGACGGGCCAAGAGACCCAGTACTTC.

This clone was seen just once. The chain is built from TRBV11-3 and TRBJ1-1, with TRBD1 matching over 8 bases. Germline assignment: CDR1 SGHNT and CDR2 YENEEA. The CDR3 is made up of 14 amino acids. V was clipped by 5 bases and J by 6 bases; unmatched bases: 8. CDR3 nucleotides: TGTGCCAGCAGCGGACAGGGTCGAGCGTCTGAAGCTTTCTTT. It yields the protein CASSGQGRASEAFF.

CDR3 loop: CAISESTGLTYEQYF. The CDR3 DNA reads as TGTGCCATCAGTGAGTCTACAGGCCTCACCTACGAGCAGTACTTC. The gene calls are TRBV10-3 and TRBJ2-7, with D perhaps matching TRBD1 (5 bases). V was pared by 0 bases and J by 2 bases, with 11 bases between. The CDR3 consists of 15 residues. In germline, CDR1 is ENHRY, CDR2 SYGVKD.